A selection of T cell receptor beta chains follows, all from one sample in a study of OX40 agonist ivuxolimab in advanced cancers. The method was immunoSEQ multiplex PCR; TCRdb's version includes in-frame clones alone and lacks a portion of them. The repertoire has more than 85,000 clones, about 90% of them found once; the top ten carry 1.5% to 2%. The specimen comprised CD4+ or CD8+ T cells sorted from blood, sampled in a trial of the OX40 agonist ivuxolimab. These receptors originate from an adult with an advanced solid tumor such as melanoma, head and neck, liver or kidney cancer. CDR3s include the opening cysteine and the closing phenylalanine or tryptophan. Fields, in order: CDR3 length, clone size, V gene, D gene, J gene, CDR3 protein, CDR3 DNA. The D gene is left open where the match is weak. The size of a clone is reported for some rows only, either as once, few or many, or as a class for expanded clones.

length: 17; size: NA; V: TRBV4-1; D: NA; J: TRBJ1-2; CDR3: CASSPRDSSFSNYGYTF; DNA: TGCGCCAGCAGTCCAAGAGACAGTTCGTTTAGTAACTATGGCTACACCTTC
length: 13; size: NA; V: TRBV19; D: NA; J: TRBJ1-5; CDR3: CATQRVGNQPQHF; DNA: TGTGCCACCCAACGGGTTGGCAATCAGCCCCAGCATTTT
length: 16; size: once; V: TRBV2; D: NA; J: TRBJ1-3; CDR3: CASSEARTVTGNTIYF; DNA: TGTGCCAGCAGTGAAGCCCGGACAGTCACTGGAAACACCATATATTTT
length: 13; size: NA; V: TRBV29-1; D: TRBD1; J: TRBJ1-5; CDR3: CSVRDRGNQPQHF; DNA: TGCAGCGTAAGGGACAGGGGAAATCAGCCCCAGCATTTT
length: 17; size: NA; V: TRBV18; D: NA; J: TRBJ2-1; CDR3: CASSQTTAPLPYNEQFF; DNA: TGTGCCAGCTCACAGACGACAGCGCCCCTACCCTACAATGAGCAGTTCTTC
length: 11; size: NA; V: TRBV10-3; D: TRBD1; J: TRBJ2-1; CDR3: CATKTGDEQFF; DNA: TGTGCCACGAAAACAGGGGATGAGCAGTTCTTC
length: 13; size: NA; V: TRBV19; D: NA; J: TRBJ2-3; CDR3: CASSPNEGDTQYF; DNA: TGTGCCAGTAGTCCAAATGAAGGAGATACGCAGTATTTT
length: 15; size: NA; V: TRBV10-2; D: TRBD1; J: TRBJ2-7; CDR3: CASSDTGTATSGQYF; DNA: TGCGCCAGCAGTGACACCGGGACAGCGACGTCTGGGCAGTACTTC
length: 13; size: NA; V: TRBV21-1; D: NA; J: TRBJ2-3; CDR3: CASSRISKDTQYF; DNA: TGTGCCAGCAGCAGGATTAGCAAAGATACGCAGTATTTT
length: 15; size: once; V: TRBV7-9; D: TRBD1; J: TRBJ2-7; CDR3: CASSILGQGRYEQYF; DNA: TGTGCCAGCAGCATCCTCGGACAGGGTCGATACGAGCAGTACTTC
length: 14; size: once; V: TRBV2; D: TRBD1; J: TRBJ1-4; CDR3: CASRTGGTNEKLFF; DNA: TGTGCCAGCAGGACAGGGGGAACTAATGAAAAACTGTTTTTT
length: 14; size: NA; V: TRBV5-1; D: NA; J: TRBJ1-1; CDR3: CASSRMGANTEAFF; DNA: TGCGCCAGCAGCCGGATGGGGGCGAACACTGAAGCTTTCTTT
length: 15; size: NA; V: TRBV7-9; D: TRBD1; J: TRBJ2-7; CDR3: CASSSGTGMTYEQYF; DNA: TGTGCCAGCAGCTCTGGGACAGGGATGACCTACGAGCAGTACTTC
length: 17; size: NA; V: TRBV7-6; D: NA; J: TRBJ2-6; CDR3: CASSSLSGPTGANVLTF; DNA: TGTGCCAGCAGCTCTTTATCAGGGCCCACTGGGGCCAACGTCCTGACTTTC
length: 15; size: NA; V: TRBV5-3; D: NA; J: TRBJ2-2; CDR3: CARGPVAGHTGELFF; DNA: TGTGCCAGAGGCCCAGTGGCAGGCCACACCGGGGAGCTGTTTTTT
length: 15; size: NA; V: TRBV25-1; D: TRBD1; J: TRBJ1-1; CDR3: CASSETGVMTTEAFF; DNA: TGTGCCAGCAGTGAAACAGGGGTTATGACCACTGAAGCTTTCTTT
length: 16; size: once; V: TRBV7-6; D: NA; J: TRBJ2-7; CDR3: CASSLGSTASIYEQYF; DNA: TGTGCCAGCAGCTTAGGTTCTACAGCATCTATTTACGAGCAGTACTTC
length: 13; size: NA; V: TRBV11-1; D: NA; J: TRBJ2-6; CDR3: CASSWAVSNVLTF; DNA: TGTGCCAGCAGCTGGGCCGTGTCCAACGTCCTGACTTTC
length: 14; size: NA; V: TRBV5-5; D: TRBD1; J: TRBJ1-3; CDR3: CASSLMTGGNTIYF; DNA: TGTGCCAGCAGCTTGATGACAGGGGGAAACACCATATATTTT
length: 12; size: NA; V: TRBV7-6; D: NA; J: TRBJ1-2; CDR3: CASREPAGGYTF; DNA: TGTGCCAGCAGAGAACCCGCCGGGGGCTACACCTTC
length: 11; size: NA; V: TRBV6-6; D: NA; J: TRBJ2-7; CDR3: CASSPEVEQYF; DNA: TGTGCCAGCAGTCCGGAAGTCGAGCAGTACTTC
length: 16; size: NA; V: TRBV6-6; D: NA; J: TRBJ2-7; CDR3: CASSPGWASPESEQYF; DNA: TGTGCCAGCAGTCCTGGATGGGCTAGCCCTGAGAGCGAGCAGTACTTC
length: 13; size: NA; V: TRBV6-5; D: NA; J: TRBJ1-4; CDR3: CASSQVGGEKLFF; DNA: TGTGCCAGCAGCCAAGTTGGGGGTGAAAAACTGTTTTTT
length: 15; size: NA; V: TRBV2; D: NA; J: TRBJ2-2; CDR3: CASSESGRMTGELFF; DNA: TGTGCCAGCAGTGAGTCCGGTAGGATGACCGGGGAGCTGTTTTTT
length: 15; size: NA; V: TRBV11-1; D: TRBD2; J: TRBJ2-1; CDR3: CASSLGLAEYNEQFF; DNA: TGTGCCAGCAGCTTAGGACTAGCGGAGTACAATGAGCAGTTCTTC
length: 15; size: once; V: TRBV10-3; D: NA; J: TRBJ2-7; CDR3: CAISELAQGGYEQYF; DNA: TGTGCCATCAGTGAGCTCGCACAGGGAGGTTACGAGCAGTACTTC
length: 15; size: NA; V: TRBV28; D: NA; J: TRBJ1-2; CDR3: CASSLDWVANYGYTF; DNA: TGTGCCAGCAGTTTAGATTGGGTGGCCAACTATGGCTACACCTTC
length: 17; size: NA; V: TRBV27; D: NA; J: TRBJ2-3; CDR3: CASRVSGPAGGTDTQYF; DNA: TGTGCCAGCAGGGTCTCGGGGCCCGCAGGGGGCACAGATACGCAGTATTTT
length: 16; size: NA; V: TRBV27; D: NA; J: TRBJ2-6; CDR3: CASSFRVPTGANVLTF; DNA: TGTGCCAGCAGTTTCAGGGTACCCACTGGGGCCAACGTCCTGACTTTC